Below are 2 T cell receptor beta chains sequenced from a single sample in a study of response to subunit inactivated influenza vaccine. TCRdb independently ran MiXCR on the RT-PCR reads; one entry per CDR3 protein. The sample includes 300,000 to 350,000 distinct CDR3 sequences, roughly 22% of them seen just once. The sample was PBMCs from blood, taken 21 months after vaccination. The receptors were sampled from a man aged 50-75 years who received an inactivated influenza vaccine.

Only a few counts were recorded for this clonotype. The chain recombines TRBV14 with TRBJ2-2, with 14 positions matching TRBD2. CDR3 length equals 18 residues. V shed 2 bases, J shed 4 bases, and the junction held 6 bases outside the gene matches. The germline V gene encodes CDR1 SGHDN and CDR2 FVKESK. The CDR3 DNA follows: TGTGCCAGCAGCCAACGGACTAGCGGGAGGCCGAGCACCGGGGAGCTGTTTTTT. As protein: CASSQRTSGRPSTGELFF. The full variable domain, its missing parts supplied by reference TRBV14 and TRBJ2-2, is EAGVTQFPSHSVIEKGQTVTLRCDPISGHDNLYWYRRVMGKEIKFLLHFVKESKQDESGMPNNRFLAERTGGTYSTLKVQPAELEDSGVYFCASSQRTSGRPSTGELFFGEGSRLTVL.

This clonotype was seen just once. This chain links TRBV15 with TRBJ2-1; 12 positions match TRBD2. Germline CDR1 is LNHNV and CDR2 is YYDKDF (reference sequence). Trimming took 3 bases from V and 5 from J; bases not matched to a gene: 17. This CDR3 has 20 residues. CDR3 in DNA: TGTGCCACCAGCAGGCCACCCCTAGCGGGGGGGCAAGTTAGTAACAATGAGCAGTTCTTC. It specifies CATSRPPLAGGQVSNNEQFF. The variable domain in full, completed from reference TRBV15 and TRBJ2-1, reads DAMVIQNPRYQVTQFGKPVTLSCSQTLNHNVMYWYQQKSSQAPKLLFHYYDKDFNNEADTPDNFQSRRPNTSFCFLDIRSPGLGDTAMYLCATSRPPLAGGQVSNNEQFFGPGTRLTVL.